The 15 T cell receptor beta chains listed next were all sequenced from one sample in a study of blood T cell repertoires in COVID-19. The assay was immunoSEQ multiplex PCR, and TCRdb's table has in-frame clones only and misses some. Of 62,000 or so clones in the sample, over 65% were seen once. Sequencing used peripheral blood. These receptors all come from a man aged 55 to 70 with COVID-19, enrolled during active disease.

CDR3 in amino acids: CASSLTGEETQYF. The CDR3, as DNA: TGCGCCAGCAGCTTGACAGGAGAAGAGACCCAGTACTTC. This rearrangement joins TRBV5-1 to TRBJ2-5, with D possibly matching TRBD1 (5 bases). The CDR3 contains 13 residues. The germline V gene encodes CDR1 SGHRS and CDR2 YFSETQ. Trimming left V 1 base short and J 3 bases short, with 7 bases between.

The chain has TRBV7-2 and TRBJ2-5; 10 nucleotides match TRBD1. V trimming: 4 bases; J trimming: 4 bases; junction bases outside the gene matches: 3. The germline gives CDR1 SGHTA, CDR2 FQGNSA. The CDR3 extends over 14 amino acids. The CDR3 protein is CASSYGTGVETQYF. The CDR3, as DNA: TGTGCCAGCAGCTACGGGACAGGGGTAGAGACCCAGTACTTC.

J is TRBJ2-3 and V is TRBV7-3, with 8 positions matching TRBD2. V lost 4 bases to trimming and J lost 5 bases; unmatched junction nucleotides: 8. The CDR3 sequence is 15 residues long. Germline CDR1 SGHTA, CDR2 FQGTGA. CDR3 nucleotide sequence: TGTGCCAGCAGCTCCGACCCAGCGGGAGTAGATACGCAGTATTTT. Protein sequence: CASSSDPAGVDTQYF.

The chain couples TRBV4-1 to TRBJ1-5, with 7 bases identical to TRBD1. This CDR3 contains 17 residues. V shed 4 bases and J 1 base; nucleotides not matched to a gene: 10. Per the germline V gene, CDR1 is MGHRA and CDR2 is YSYEKL. The CDR3 region has the DNA TGCGCCAGCAGCCCCCCCCCGGAGGGGGCAAGCAATCAGCCCCAGCATTTT. Its protein is CASSPPPEGASNQPQHF.

V is TRBV10-3 and J is TRBJ1-2; D is unclear. This CDR3 has 12 amino acids. V was cut by 8 bases and J by 3 bases, with 10 bases left in between. CDR1 and CDR2 from the germline V gene are ENHRY and SYGVKD. CDR3 region: CAILERDYGYTF. The DNA for the CDR3 is TGTGCCATCCTTGAGCGGGACTATGGCTACACCTTC.

This chain uses TRBV7-3 with TRBJ2-2, with D maybe TRBD2 (5 bases). The V and J ends lost 5 bases and 3 bases respectively, with 13 bases between them. The CDR3 runs 15 residues. Germline V CDR1 and CDR2: SGHTA, FQGTGA. The DNA of the CDR3 is TGTGCCAGCAGCGCAGGACTTACTGACACCGGGGAGCTGTTTTTT. This gives the protein CASSAGLTDTGELFF. Full variable domain (rest looked up from reference TRBV7-3 and TRBJ2-2): GAGVSQTPSNKVTEKGKYVELRCDPISGHTALYWYRQSLGQGPEFLIYFQGTGAADDSGLPNDRFFAVRPEGSVSTLKIQRTERGDSAVYLCASSAGLTDTGELFFGEGSRLTVL.

This clone was observed many times. The chain is built from TRBV7-9 and TRBJ2-5; D not resolved. CDR1 is SEHNR, CDR2 FQNEAQ, per germline (reference sequence). V was cut by 11 bases and J by 3 bases, with 7 bases left in between. The CDR3 spans 10 residues. The CDR3 DNA reads TGTGCCGTGGCGGAAGAGACCCAGTACTTC. Encoded protein: CAVAEETQYF.

This clone has a single count. The gene calls are TRBV10-3 and TRBJ1-6; D is unclear. Germline CDR1 reads ENHRY; CDR2 reads SYGVKD. V was pared by 4 bases and J by 0 bases, with 13 bases between. There are 17 residues in the CDR3. The CDR3 nucleotides read TGTGCCATCAGTGCCGGAAGACGGGGCTCCTATAATTCACCCCTCCACTTT. This gives the protein CAISAGRRGSYNSPLHF.

The rearrangement links TRBV6-5 to TRBJ2-7; D remains unclear. This CDR3 comprises 15 residues. Germline V gene lookup returns CDR1 MNHEY and CDR2 SVGAGI. Trimming cost V 2 bases and J 4 bases, with 15 bases left between them. CDR3 loop: CASSYGSGKRYEQYF. The CDR3 nucleotides are TGTGCCAGCAGTTACGGTTCAGGCAAAAGGTACGAGCAGTACTTC.

The count of this clone is one. The J gene is TRBJ1-1, the V gene TRBV11-2; D possibly corresponds to TRBD1 (6 bases). Germline V gene sequence: CDR1 SGHAT, CDR2 FQNNGV. V shed 2 bases and J shed 1 base, with 20 bases lying between them. The CDR3 runs 18 residues. CDR3 nucleotides: TGTGCCAGCAGCTTACTGCAAGTTAGACAGGCGAAGAACACTGAAGCTTTCTTT. Translation gives CASSLLQVRQAKNTEAFF.

The rearrangement uses TRBV30 and TRBJ1-5; 7 positions agree with TRBD1. CDR1 and CDR2 (germline): GTSNPN, SVGIG (reference sequence). CDR3 length: 14 amino acids. J lost 4 bases, V lost 4 bases, and 7 bases had no gene match. In DNA, the CDR3 is TGTGCCTGGAACACCGGGACAGCAAATCAGCCCCAGCATTTT. Translating it yields CAWNTGTANQPQHF.

This chain joins TRBV3-1 (or the pseudogene TRBV3-2) and TRBJ2-3, with TRBD1 matching 9 bases. The V segment lost 3 bases and the J segment 8 bases; nucleotides outside the gene matches: 3. From germline, CDR1 is LGHDT and CDR2 YNNKEL (reference sequence). This CDR3 contains 13 residues. CDR3 nucleotides: TGTGCCAGCAGCCACCGGACAGGGGTTACGCAGTATTTT. This encodes CASSHRTGVTQYF.

There are a few counts of this clone. The chain combines TRBV3-1 (or the pseudogene TRBV3-2) with TRBJ1-5; D not resolved. The V end was cut by 1 base, the J end by 7 bases, with 8 bases between. CDR1 is LGHDT and CDR2 is YNNKEL in the germline V gene (reference sequence). The CDR3 has 13 amino acids. CDR3 sequence (DNA): TGTGCCAGCAGCCAAGGATTACAGCAGCCCCAGCATTTT. This sequence encodes CASSQGLQQPQHF.

V usage is TRBV25-1 and J usage is TRBJ2-1; 7 positions agree with TRBD2. There are 16 residues in the CDR3. CDR1 and CDR2 (germline): MGHDK, SYGVNS. Unmatched junction bases numbered 13, after V lost 4 bases and J lost 7 bases. The CDR3 protein is CASSVVGAGLGNEQFF. CDR3 DNA: TGTGCCAGCAGTGTCGTGGGAGCGGGATTAGGGAATGAGCAGTTCTTC.

The chain employs TRBV5-1 and TRBJ1-2, with 8 bases matching TRBD1. This CDR3 has 14 residues. V trimming: 2 bases; J trimming: 5 bases; junction bases outside the gene matches: 5. CDR1 SGHRS and CDR2 YFSETQ come from the germline V gene. CDR3 loop: CASSLGQGLYGYTF. CDR3 in DNA: TGCGCCAGCAGCTTAGGACAGGGACTATATGGCTACACCTTC.